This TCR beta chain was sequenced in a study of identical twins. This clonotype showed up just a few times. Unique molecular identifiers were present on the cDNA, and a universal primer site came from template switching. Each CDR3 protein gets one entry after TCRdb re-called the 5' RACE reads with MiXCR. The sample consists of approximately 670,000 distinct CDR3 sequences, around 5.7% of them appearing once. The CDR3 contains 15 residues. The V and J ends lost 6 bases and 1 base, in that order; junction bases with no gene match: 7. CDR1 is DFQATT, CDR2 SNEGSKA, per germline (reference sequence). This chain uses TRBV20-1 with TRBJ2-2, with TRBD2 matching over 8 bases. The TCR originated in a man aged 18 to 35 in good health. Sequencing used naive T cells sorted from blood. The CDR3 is CSAPDSGRNTGELFF. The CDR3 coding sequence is TGCAGTGCCCCCGACAGCGGGAGGAACACCGGGGAGCTGTTTTTT.